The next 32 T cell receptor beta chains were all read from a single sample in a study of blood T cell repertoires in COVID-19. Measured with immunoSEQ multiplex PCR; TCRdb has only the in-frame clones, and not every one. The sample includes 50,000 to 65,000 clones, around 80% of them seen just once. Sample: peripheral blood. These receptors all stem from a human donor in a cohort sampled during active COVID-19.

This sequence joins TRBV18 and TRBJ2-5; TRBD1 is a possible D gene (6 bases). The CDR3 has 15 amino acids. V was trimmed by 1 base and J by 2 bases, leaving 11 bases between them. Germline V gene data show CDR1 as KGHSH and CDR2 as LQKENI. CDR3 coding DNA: TGTGCCAGCTCACCACAATGGGGGCCTCAAGAGACCCAGTACTTC. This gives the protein CASSPQWGPQETQYF. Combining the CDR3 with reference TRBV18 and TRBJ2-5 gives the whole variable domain NAGVMQNPRHLVRRRGQEARLRCSPMKGHSHVYWYRQLPEEGLKFMVYLQKENIIDESGMPKERFSAEFPKEGPSILRIQQVVRGDSAAYFCASSPQWGPQETQYFGPGTRLLVL.

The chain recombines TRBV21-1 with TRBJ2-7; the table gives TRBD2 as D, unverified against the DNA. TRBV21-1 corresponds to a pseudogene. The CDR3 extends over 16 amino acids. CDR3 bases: TGTGCCAGCAGCGCCCTGAATAGCGGATTTTCCTACGAGCAGTACTTC. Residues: CASSALNSGFSYEQYF.

CDR3 sequence reads: CASRPGTGYGYTF. The CDR3 nucleotides are TGTGCCAGCAGACCCGGGACAGGGTATGGCTACACCTTC. V usage is TRBV28 and J usage is TRBJ1-2, with 9 bases identical to TRBD1. Germline V lookup: CDR1 MDHEN, CDR2 SYDVKM. The CDR3 runs 13 residues. The V and J ends lost 6 bases and 5 bases, in that order; junction bases with no gene match: 4.

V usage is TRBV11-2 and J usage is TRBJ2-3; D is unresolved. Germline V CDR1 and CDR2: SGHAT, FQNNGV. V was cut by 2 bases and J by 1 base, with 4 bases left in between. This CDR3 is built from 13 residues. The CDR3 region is CASSLSGTDTQYF. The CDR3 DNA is TGTGCCAGCAGCTTATCCGGCACAGATACGCAGTATTTT.

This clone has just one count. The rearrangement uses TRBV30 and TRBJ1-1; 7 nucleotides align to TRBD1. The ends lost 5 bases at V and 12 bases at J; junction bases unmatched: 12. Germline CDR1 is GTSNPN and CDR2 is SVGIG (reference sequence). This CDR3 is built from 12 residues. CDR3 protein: CAWAGGGQITFF. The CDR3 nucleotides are TGTGCCTGGGCCGGGGGGGGACAGATAACTTTCTTT.

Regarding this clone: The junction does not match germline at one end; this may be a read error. CDR3: CASSLDRDNSPLHF. DNA of the CDR3: TGTGCTAGCAGTTTAGACAGGGATAATTCACCCCTCCACTTT. V is TRBV7-7 and J is TRBJ1-6, with 7 nucleotides matching TRBD1. This CDR3 spans 14 amino acids. The germline V gene has CDR1 SSHAT and CDR2 FNYEAQ (reference sequence).

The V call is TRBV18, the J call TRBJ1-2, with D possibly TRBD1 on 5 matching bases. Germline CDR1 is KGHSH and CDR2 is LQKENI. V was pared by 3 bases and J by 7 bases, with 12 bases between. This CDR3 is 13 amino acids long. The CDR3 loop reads CASSPLGRSGYTF. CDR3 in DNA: TGTGCCAGCTCACCTCTGGGGCGTTCTGGCTACACCTTC.

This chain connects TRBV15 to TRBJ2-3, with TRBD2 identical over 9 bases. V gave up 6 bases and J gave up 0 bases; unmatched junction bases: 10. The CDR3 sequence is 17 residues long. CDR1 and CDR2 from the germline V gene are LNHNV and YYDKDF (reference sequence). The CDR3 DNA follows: TGTGCCACCAGACCCCAGCGGGGGGAGACTAGCACAGATACGCAGTATTTT. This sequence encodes CATRPQRGETSTDTQYF. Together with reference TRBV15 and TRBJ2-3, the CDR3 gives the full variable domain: DAMVIQNPRYQVTQFGKPVTLSCSQTLNHNVMYWYQQKSSQAPKLLFHYYDKDFNNEADTPDNFQSRRPNTSFCFLDIRSPGLGDTAMYLCATRPQRGETSTDTQYFGPGTRLTVL.

Here the CDR3 reads CASSEGTYSTDTQYF. The CDR3 bases are TGTGCCAGCAGTGAGGGGACTTATAGCACAGATACGCAGTATTTT. The chain joins TRBV2 to TRBJ2-3; maybe TRBD2 (6 bases). CDR1 is SNHLY, CDR2 FYNNEI, per germline. This CDR3 is 15 amino acids long. The germline V and J ends were trimmed by 3 bases and 0 bases, with 10 bases remaining between them.

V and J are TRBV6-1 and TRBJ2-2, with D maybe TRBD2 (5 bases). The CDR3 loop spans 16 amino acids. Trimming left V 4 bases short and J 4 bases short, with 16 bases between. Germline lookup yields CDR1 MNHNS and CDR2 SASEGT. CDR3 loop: CASSGQLVFSTGELFF. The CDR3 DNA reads TGTGCCAGCAGTGGCCAACTAGTTTTCAGCACCGGGGAGCTGTTTTTT.

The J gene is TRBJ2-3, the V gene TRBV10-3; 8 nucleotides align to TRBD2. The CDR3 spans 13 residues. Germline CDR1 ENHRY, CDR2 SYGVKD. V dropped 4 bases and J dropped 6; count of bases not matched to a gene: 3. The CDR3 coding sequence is TGTGCCATCAGTGCGGGGGGGGGTGATACGCAGTATTTT. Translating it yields CAISAGGGDTQYF.

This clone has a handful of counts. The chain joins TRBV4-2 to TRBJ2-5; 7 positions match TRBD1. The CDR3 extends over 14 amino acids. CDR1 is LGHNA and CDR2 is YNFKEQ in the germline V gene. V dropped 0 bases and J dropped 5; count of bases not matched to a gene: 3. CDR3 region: CASSQDRGQETQYF. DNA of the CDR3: TGTGCCAGCAGCCAAGATAGGGGGCAGGAGACCCAGTACTTC.

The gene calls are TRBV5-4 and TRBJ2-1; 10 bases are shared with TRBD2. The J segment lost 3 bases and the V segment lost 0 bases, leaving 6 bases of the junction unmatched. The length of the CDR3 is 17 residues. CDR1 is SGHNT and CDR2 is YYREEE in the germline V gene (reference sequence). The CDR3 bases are TGTGCCAGCAGCTTGGCGCGAGGGACTAGCGTCTACAATGAGCAGTTCTTC. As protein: CASSLARGTSVYNEQFF.

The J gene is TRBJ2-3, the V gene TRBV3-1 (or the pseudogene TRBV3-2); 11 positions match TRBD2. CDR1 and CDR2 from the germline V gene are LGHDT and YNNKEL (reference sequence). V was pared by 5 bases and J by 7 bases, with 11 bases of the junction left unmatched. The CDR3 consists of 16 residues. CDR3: CASSYSGGGLFYTQYF. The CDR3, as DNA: TGTGCCAGCAGCTATAGCGGGGGGGGTTTGTTTTATACGCAGTATTTT.

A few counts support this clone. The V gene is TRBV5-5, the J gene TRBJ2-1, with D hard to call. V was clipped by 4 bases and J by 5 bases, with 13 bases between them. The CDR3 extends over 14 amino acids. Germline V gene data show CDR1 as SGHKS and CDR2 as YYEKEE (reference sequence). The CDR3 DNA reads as TGTGCCAGCAGCCCCGCCCCTGGCCACAATGAGCAGTTCTTC. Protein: CASSPAPGHNEQFF.

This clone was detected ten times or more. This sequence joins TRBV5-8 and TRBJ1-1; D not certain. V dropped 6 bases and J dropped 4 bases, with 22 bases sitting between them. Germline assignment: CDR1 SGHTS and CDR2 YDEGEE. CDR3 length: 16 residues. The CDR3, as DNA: TGTGCCAGCACCATGGGATATATTGAGGGAGGCACTGAAGCTTTCTTT. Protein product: CASTMGYIEGGTEAFF.

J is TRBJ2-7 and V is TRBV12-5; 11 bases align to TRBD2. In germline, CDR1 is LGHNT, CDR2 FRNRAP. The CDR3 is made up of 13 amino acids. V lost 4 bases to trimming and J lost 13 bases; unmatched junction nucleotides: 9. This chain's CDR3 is CASGSPRLAGIYF. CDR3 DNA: TGTGCTAGTGGTTCACCTCGACTAGCGGGGATCTACTTC.

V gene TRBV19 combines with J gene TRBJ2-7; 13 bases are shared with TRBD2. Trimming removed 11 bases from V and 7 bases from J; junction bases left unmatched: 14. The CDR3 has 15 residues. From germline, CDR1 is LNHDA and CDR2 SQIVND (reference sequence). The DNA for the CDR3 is TGTGCCTTTCCCCGTGCACTAGCGGGGGGGGAGGAGCAGTACTTC. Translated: CAFPRALAGGEEQYF.

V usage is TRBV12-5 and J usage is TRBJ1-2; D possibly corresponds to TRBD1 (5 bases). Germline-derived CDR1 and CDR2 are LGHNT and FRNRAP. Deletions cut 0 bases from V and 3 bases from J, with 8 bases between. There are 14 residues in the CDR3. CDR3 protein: CASGLVPRDYGYTF. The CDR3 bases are TGTGCTAGTGGTTTGGTACCCAGGGACTATGGCTACACCTTC.

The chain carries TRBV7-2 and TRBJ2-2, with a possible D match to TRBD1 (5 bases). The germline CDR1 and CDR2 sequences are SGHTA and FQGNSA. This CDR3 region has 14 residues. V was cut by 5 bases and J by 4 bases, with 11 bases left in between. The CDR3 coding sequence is TGTGCCAGCAGCCCCCGAACAGGCACCGGGGAGCTGTTTTTT. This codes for CASSPRTGTGELFF.

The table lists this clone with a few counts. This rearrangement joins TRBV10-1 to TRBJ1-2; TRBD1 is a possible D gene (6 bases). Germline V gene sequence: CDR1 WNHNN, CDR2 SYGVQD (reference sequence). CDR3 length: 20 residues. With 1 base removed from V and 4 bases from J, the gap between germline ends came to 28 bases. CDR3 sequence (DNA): TGCGCCAGCAGTGAGTTAAAGTTTAGGGAGTGGTACAGGGCGATCTATGGCTACACCTTC. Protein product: CASSELKFREWYRAIYGYTF.

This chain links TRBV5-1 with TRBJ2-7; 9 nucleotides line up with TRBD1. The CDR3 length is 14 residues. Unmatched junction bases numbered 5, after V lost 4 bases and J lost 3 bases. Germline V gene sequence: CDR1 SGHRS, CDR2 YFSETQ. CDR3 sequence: CASSGTGQGYEQYF. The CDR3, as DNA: TGCGCCAGCAGCGGGACGGGACAGGGCTACGAGCAGTACTTC.

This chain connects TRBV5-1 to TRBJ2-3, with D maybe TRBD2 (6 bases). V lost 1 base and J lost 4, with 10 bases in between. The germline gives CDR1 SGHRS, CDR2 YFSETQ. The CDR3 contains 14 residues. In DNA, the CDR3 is TGCGCCAGCAGCTTGCGGGAGAGAGCAGATACGCAGTATTTT. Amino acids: CASSLRERADTQYF.

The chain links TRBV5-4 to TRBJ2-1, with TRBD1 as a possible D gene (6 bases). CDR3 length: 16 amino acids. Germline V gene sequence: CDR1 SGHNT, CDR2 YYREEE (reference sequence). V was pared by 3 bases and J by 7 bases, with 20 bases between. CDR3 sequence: CASSSFGQGHRNEQFF. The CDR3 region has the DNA TGTGCCAGCAGCTCTTTCGGTCAGGGGCATCGAAATGAGCAGTTCTTC.

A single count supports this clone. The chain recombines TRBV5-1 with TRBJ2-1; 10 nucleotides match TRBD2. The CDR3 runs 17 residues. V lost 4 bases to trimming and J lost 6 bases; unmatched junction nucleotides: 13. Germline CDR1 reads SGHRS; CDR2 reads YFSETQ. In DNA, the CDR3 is TGCGCCAGCAGCCCCGTTAGAACTAGCGGGGCTTTCAATGAGCAGTTCTTC. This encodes CASSPVRTSGAFNEQFF.

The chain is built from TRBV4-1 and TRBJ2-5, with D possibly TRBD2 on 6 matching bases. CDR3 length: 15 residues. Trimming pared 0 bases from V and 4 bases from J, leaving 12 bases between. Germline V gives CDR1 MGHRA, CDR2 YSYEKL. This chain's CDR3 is CASSQEDRRGETQYF. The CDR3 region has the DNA TGCGCCAGCAGCCAAGAGGATCGGAGGGGAGAGACCCAGTACTTC.

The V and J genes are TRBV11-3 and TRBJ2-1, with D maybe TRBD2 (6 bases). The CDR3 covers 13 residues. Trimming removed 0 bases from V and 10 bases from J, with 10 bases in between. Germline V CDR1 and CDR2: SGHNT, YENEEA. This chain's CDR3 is CASSLDSAGEQFF. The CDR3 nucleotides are TGTGCCAGCAGCTTAGATTCGGCGGGGGAGCAGTTCTTC.

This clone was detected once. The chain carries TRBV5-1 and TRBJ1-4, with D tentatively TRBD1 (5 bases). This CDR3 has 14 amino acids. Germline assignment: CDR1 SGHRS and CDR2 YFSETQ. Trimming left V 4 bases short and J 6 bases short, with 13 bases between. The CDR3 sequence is CASSVGGRDEKLFF. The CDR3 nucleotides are TGCGCCAGCAGCGTCGGGGGTAGGGATGAAAAACTGTTTTTT. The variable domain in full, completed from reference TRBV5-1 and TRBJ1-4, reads KAGVTQTPRYLIKTRGQQVTLSCSPISGHRSVSWYQQTPGQGLQFLFEYFSETQRNKGNFPGRFSGRQFSNSRSEMNVSTLELGDSALYLCASSVGGRDEKLFFGSGTQLSVL.

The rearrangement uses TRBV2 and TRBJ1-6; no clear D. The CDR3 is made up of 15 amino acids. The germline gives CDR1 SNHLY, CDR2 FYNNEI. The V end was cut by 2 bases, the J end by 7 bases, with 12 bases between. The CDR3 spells CASSESGNANSPLHF. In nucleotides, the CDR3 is TGTGCCAGCAGTGAAAGCGGGAATGCCAATTCACCCCTCCACTTT.

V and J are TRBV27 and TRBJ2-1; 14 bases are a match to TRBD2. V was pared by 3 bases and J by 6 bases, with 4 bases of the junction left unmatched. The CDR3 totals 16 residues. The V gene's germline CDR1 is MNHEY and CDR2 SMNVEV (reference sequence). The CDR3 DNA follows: TGTGCCAGCAGTTTGGGACTAGCGGGAGTCGTCAATGAGCAGTTCTTC. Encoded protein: CASSLGLAGVVNEQFF.

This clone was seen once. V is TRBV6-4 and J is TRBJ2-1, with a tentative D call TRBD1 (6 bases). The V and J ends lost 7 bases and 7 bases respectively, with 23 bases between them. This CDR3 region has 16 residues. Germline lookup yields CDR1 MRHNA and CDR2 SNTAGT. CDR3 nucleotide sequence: TGTGCCAGCATCCGGGACCAAAATTCCCAGGGGAATGAGCAGTTCTTC. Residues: CASIRDQNSQGNEQFF.

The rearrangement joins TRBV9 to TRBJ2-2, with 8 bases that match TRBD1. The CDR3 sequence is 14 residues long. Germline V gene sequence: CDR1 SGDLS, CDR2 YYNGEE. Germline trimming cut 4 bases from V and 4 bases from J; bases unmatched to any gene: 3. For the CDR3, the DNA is TGTGCCAGCAGCTCAACAGGGGGCACCGGGGAGCTGTTTTTT. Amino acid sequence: CASSSTGGTGELFF.